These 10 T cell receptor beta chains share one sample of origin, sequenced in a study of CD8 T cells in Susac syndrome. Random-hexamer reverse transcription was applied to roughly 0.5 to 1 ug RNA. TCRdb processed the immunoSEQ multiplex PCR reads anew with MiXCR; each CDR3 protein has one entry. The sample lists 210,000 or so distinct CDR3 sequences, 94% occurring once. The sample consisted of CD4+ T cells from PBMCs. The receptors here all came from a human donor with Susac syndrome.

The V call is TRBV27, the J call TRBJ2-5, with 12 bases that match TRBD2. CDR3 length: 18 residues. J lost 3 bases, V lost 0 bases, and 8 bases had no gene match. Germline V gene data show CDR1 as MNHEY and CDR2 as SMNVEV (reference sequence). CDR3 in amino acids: CASSLSSPGLAGEETQYF. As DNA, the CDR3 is TGTGCCAGCAGTTTATCGTCCCCGGGACTAGCGGGCGAAGAGACCCAGTACTTC.

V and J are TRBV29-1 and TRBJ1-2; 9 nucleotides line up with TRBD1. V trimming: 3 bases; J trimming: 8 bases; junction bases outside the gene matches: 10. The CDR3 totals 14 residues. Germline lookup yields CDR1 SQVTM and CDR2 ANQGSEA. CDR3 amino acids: CSVDVGQGRHGYTF. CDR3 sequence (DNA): TGCAGCGTTGACGTTGGACAGGGGAGGCACGGCTACACCTTC.

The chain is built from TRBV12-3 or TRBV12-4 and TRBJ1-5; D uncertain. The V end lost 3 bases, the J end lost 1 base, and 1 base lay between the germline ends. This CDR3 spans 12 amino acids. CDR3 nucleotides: TGTGCCAGCAGTTTCAGCAATCAGCCCCAGCATTTT. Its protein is CASSFSNQPQHF.

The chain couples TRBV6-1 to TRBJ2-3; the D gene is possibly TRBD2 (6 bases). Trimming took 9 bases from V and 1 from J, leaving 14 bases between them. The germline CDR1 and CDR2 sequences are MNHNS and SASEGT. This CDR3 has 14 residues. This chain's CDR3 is CASSEAGRTDTQYF. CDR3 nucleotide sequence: TGTGCCAGTTCGGAGGCGGGGCGCACAGATACGCAGTATTTT.

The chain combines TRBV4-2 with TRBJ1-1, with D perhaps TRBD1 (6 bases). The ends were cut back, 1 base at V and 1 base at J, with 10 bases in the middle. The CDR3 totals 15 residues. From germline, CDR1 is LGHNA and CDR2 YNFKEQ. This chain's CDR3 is CASSQGGGENTEAFF. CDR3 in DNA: TGTGCCAGCAGCCAAGGCGGGGGCGAGAACACTGAAGCTTTCTTT.

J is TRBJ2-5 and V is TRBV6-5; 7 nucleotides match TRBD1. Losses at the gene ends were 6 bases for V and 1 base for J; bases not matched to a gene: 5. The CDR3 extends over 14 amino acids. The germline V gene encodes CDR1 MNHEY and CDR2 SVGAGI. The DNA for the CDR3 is TGTGCCAGCAGCCGTCGACAGGGCCAAGAGACCCAGTACTTC. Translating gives CASSRRQGQETQYF.

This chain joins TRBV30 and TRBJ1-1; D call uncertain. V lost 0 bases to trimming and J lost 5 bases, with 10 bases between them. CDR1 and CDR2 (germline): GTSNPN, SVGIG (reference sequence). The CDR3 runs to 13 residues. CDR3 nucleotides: TGTGCCTGGAGTGTATCGGTAAGGACTGAAGCTTTCTTT. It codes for CAWSVSVRTEAFF.

CDR3 in amino acids: CASSQWDDSKGEKLFF. CDR3 sequence (DNA): TGTGCCAGCAGCCAATGGGACGACTCCAAAGGTGAAAAACTGTTTTTT. This chain uses TRBV3-1 with TRBJ1-4; TRBD1 might be the D (5 bases). Germline CDR1 reads LGHDT; CDR2 reads YNNKEL (reference sequence). The CDR3 consists of 16 residues. Trimming cost V 2 bases and J 7 bases, with 17 bases left between them.

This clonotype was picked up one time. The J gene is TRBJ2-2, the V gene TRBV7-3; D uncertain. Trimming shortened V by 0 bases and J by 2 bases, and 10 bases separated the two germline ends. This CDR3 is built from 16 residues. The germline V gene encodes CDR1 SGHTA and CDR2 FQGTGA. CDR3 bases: TGTGCCAGCAGCTTAACTGGGTTCCCTAACACCGGGGAGCTGTTTTTT. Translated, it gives CASSLTGFPNTGELFF.

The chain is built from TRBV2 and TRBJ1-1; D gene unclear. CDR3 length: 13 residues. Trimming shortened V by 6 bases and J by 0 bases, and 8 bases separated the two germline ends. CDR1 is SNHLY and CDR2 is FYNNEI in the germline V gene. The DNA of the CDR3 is TGTGCCAGCAGAGCCTACGTGAACACTGAAGCTTTCTTT. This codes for CASRAYVNTEAFF. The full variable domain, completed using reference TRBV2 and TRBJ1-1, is EPEVTQTPSHQVTQMGQEVILRCVPISNHLYFYWYRQILGQKVEFLVSFYNNEISEKSEIFDDQFSVERPDGSNFTLKIRSTKLEDSAMYFCASRAYVNTEAFFGQGTRLTVV.